One and the same sample provided the 18 T cell receptor beta chains below, sequenced in a study of T cells in Graves' hyperthyroidism and ophthalmopathy. The investigators amplified TCR beta CDR3 regions from RNA transcripts. Initially, a first-round RT-PCR of the TCR CDR3 employed the HTBI primer set. TCRdb called the multiplex PCR reads again in MiXCR, with one record for every CDR3 protein. The profile shows about 300,000 distinct CDR3 sequences, less than 20% of them singletons. The sample consisted of blood. These receptors all come from a man in his forties or fifties with Graves' ophthalmopathy.

The gene calls are TRBV6-1 and TRBJ2-6; D gene unclear. Germline CDR1 and CDR2: MNHNS and SASEGT. The CDR3 is made up of 15 amino acids. Trimming shortened V by 0 bases and J by 4 bases, and 7 bases separated the two germline ends. CDR3 DNA sequence: TGTGCCAGCAGTGAAGCACCTTTGGGGGCCAACGTCCTGACTTTC. This gives the protein CASSEAPLGANVLTF.

This clonotype was seen ten or more times. This chain uses TRBV11-2 with TRBJ2-3; D gene uncertain. V was clipped by 3 bases and J by 6 bases, with 10 bases between them. Germline-derived CDR1 and CDR2 are SGHAT and FQNNGV. The CDR3 totals 13 residues. The chain's CDR3 is CASSFTASDTQYF. The CDR3, as DNA: TGTGCCAGCAGCTTCACAGCCTCGGATACGCAGTATTTT. Combining the CDR3 with reference TRBV11-2 and TRBJ2-3 gives the whole variable domain EAGVAQSPRYKIIEKRQSVAFWCNPISGHATLYWYQQILGQGPKLLIQFQNNGVVDDSQLPKDRFSAERLKGVDSTLKIQPAKLEDSAVYLCASSFTASDTQYFGPGTRLTVL.

This sequence joins TRBV30 and TRBJ1-5; TRBD1 matches at 9 bases. The CDR3 contains 15 residues. Germline CDR1 GTSNPN, CDR2 SVGIG (reference sequence). Trimming removed 4 bases from V and 1 base from J; junction bases left unmatched: 5. Written as DNA, the CDR3 is TGTGCCTGGAACGAACAGGGGGCAAGCAATCAGCCCCAGCATTTT. Amino acid sequence: CAWNEQGASNQPQHF.

V usage is TRBV5-1 and J usage is TRBJ1-2; tentative D call: TRBD1 (6 bases). V was trimmed by 5 bases and J by 4 bases, leaving 21 bases between them. This CDR3 contains 16 residues. Germline-derived CDR1 and CDR2 are SGHRS and YFSETQ. The CDR3 protein is CASSFPDDRPSYGYTF. The CDR3 nucleotides read TGCGCCAGCAGTTTTCCAGATGACAGGCCTAGCTATGGCTACACCTTC.

V gene TRBV20-1 combines with J gene TRBJ1-5, with D uncertain. With 3 bases removed from V and 2 bases from J, the gap between germline ends came to 11 bases. The germline V gene encodes CDR1 DFQATT and CDR2 SNEGSKA (reference sequence). The CDR3 runs 14 residues. The CDR3 sequence: CSARTNSRNQPQHF. CDR3 DNA: TGCAGTGCTAGGACGAACAGCCGCAATCAGCCCCAGCATTTT.

The gene calls are TRBV6-1 and TRBJ1-1; 7 bases are shared with TRBD1. V gave up 1 base and J gave up 1 base; unmatched junction bases: 9. Germline values: CDR1 MNHNS, CDR2 SASEGT. This CDR3 is built from 17 residues. CDR3: CASSEGKGAGRNTEAFF. CDR3 DNA: TGTGCCAGCAGTGAAGGTAAGGGGGCAGGAAGGAACACTGAAGCTTTCTTT.

There are many counts of this clonotype. The chain recombines TRBV20-1 with TRBJ1-1; D perhaps matches TRBD1 (5 bases). CDR1 and CDR2 from the germline V gene are DFQATT and SNEGSKA (reference sequence). Trimming cost V 4 bases and J 8 bases, with 14 bases left between them. CDR3 size: 12 residues. The CDR3 DNA is TGCAGTGCTATAGGGGTGGGGTTAGAAGCTTTCTTT. This gives the protein CSAIGVGLEAFF.

A remark on this clonotype: A much larger clone lies one base from this, so it may be a read error. The chain links TRBV20-1 to TRBJ2-7, with TRBD2 as a possible D gene (5 bases). Germline V gene lookup returns CDR1 DFQATT and CDR2 SNEGSKA (reference sequence). With 0 bases removed from V and 7 bases from J, the gap between germline ends came to 13 bases. The CDR3 consists of 13 residues. CDR3 DNA sequence: TGCAGTGCTAGAGATACTAGACTGGGTGAGCAGTACTTC. It yields the protein CSARDTRLGEQYF.

This rearrangement joins TRBV18 to TRBJ1-1, with a tentative D call TRBD1 (6 bases). Trimming pared 8 bases from V and 2 bases from J, leaving 12 bases between. The CDR3 consists of 13 residues. Germline V gene data show CDR1 as KGHSH and CDR2 as LQKENI. CDR3 DNA sequence: TGTGCCAGCCCGCCGGACAGAAACACTGAAGCTTTCTTT. Residues: CASPPDRNTEAFF.

This clonotype has more than one count but fewer than ten. The J gene is TRBJ2-1, the V gene TRBV24-1; possibly TRBD2 for D (6 bases). The germline V and J ends were trimmed by 4 bases and 0 bases, with 9 bases remaining between them. This CDR3 region has 15 residues. Germline loops: CDR1 KGHDR, CDR2 SFDVKD. The CDR3: CATSEQDYSYNEQFF. DNA of the CDR3: TGTGCCACCAGTGAGCAGGACTACTCCTACAATGAGCAGTTCTTC.

This clonotype has a handful of counts. This chain joins TRBV30 and TRBJ2-1; D is possibly TRBD2 (5 bases). This CDR3 region has 12 residues. CDR1 is GTSNPN and CDR2 is SVGIG in the germline V gene (reference sequence). V was shortened by 4 bases and J by 6 bases, with 10 bases between the two germline ends. CDR3 DNA sequence: TGTGCCTGGATGTTAGCGACCAATGAGCAGTTCTTC. The encoded protein is CAWMLATNEQFF.

There are many counts of this clonotype. The rearrangement links TRBV30 to TRBJ1-1; D is possibly TRBD1 (5 bases). There are 13 residues in the CDR3. With 2 bases removed from V and 7 bases from J, the gap between germline ends came to 14 bases. Germline V gene lookup returns CDR1 GTSNPN and CDR2 SVGIG (reference sequence). The CDR3 DNA follows: TGTGCCTGGAGTTCGGTGGGGGGGATTGAAGCTTTCTTT. This encodes CAWSSVGGIEAFF. The full variable domain, rest sourced from reference TRBV30 and TRBJ1-1, is SQTIHQWPATLVQPVGSPLSLECTVEGTSNPNLYWYRQAAGRGLQLLFYSVGIGQISSEVPQNLSASRPQDRQFILSSKKLLLSDSGFYLCAWSSVGGIEAFFGQGTRLTVV.

This clonotype was counted between two and nine times. The chain recombines TRBV3-1 with TRBJ1-2; possible D gene TRBD1, 6 bases. There are 16 residues in the CDR3. The germline CDR1 and CDR2 sequences are LGHDT and YNNKEL (reference sequence). The V and J ends lost 4 bases and 7 bases respectively, with 22 bases between them. CDR3 in DNA: TGTGCCAGCAGCCCAACGGGATCGAGCAGGGGTCGTGGCTACACCTTC. Its translation: CASSPTGSSRGRGYTF.

This clonotype was picked up a small number of times. The chain recombines TRBV3-1 with TRBJ1-2; D is uncertain. V dropped 0 bases and J dropped 7 bases, with 9 bases sitting between them. Germline CDR1 and CDR2: LGHDT and YNNKEL (reference sequence). This CDR3 is built from 13 residues. The CDR3 DNA sequence: TGTGCCAGCAGCCAAGATCTCCTGGGTGGCTACACCTTC. Translation: CASSQDLLGGYTF. Drawing the rest from reference TRBV3-1 and TRBJ1-2, the complete variable domain is DTAVSQTPKYLVTQMGNDKSIKCEQNLGHDTMYWYKQDSKKFLKIMFSYNNKELIINETVPNRFSPKSPDKAHLNLHINSLELGDSAVYFCASSQDLLGGYTFGSGTRLTVV.

This clonotype was counted between two and nine times. The chain employs TRBV10-3 and TRBJ1-2; 8 nucleotides align to TRBD1. The J segment lost 6 bases and the V segment lost 0 bases, leaving 6 bases of the junction unmatched. The CDR3 is 15 residues long. The V gene's germline CDR1 is ENHRY and CDR2 SYGVKD. The CDR3 region has the DNA TGTGCCATCAGTGAGTCGGGACAGGTCGAGGATGGCTACACCTTC. Amino acid sequence: CAISESGQVEDGYTF.

There are many counts of this clonotype. This sequence joins TRBV12-3 or TRBV12-4 and TRBJ1-2; no firm D call. CDR3 length: 14 amino acids. The V and J ends lost 3 bases and 8 bases respectively, with 16 bases between them. The CDR3 here is CASSFGVSSKGYTF. As DNA, the CDR3 is TGTGCCAGCAGTTTCGGGGTCTCCTCCAAAGGCTACACCTTC.

This clonotype was counted at least ten times. The chain is built from TRBV28 and TRBJ1-3; D not certain. The CDR3 length is 13 residues. The V end was cut by 6 bases, the J end by 4 bases, with 10 bases between. Per germline, CDR1 MDHEN and CDR2 SYDVKM. Here the CDR3 reads CASSSGGGNTIYF. As DNA, the CDR3 is TGTGCCAGCAGCTCCGGAGGAGGAAACACCATATATTTT.

The J gene is TRBJ2-7, the V gene TRBV15; TRBD2 matches at 8 bases. CDR3 length: 18 amino acids. The J segment lost 2 bases and the V segment lost 0 bases, leaving 12 bases of the junction unmatched. Germline CDR1 and CDR2: LNHNV and YYDKDF (reference sequence). The CDR3 is CATSRDPPTSGSPYEQYF. The CDR3, as DNA: TGTGCCACCAGCAGAGATCCCCCCACTAGCGGCTCCCCCTACGAGCAGTACTTC.